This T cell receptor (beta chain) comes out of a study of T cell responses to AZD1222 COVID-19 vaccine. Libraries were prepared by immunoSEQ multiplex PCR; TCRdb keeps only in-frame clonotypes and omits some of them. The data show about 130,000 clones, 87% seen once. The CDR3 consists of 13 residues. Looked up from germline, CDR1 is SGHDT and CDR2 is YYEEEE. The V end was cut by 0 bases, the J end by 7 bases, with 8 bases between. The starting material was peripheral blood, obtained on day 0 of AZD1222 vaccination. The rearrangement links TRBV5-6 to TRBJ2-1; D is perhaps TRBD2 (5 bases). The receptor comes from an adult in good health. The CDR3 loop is CASSLARGNEQFF. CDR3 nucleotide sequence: TGTGCCAGCAGCTTGGCCCGAGGGAATGAGCAGTTCTTC.